These T cell receptor beta chains were read from a single sample in a study of blood T cell repertoires in COVID-19. Repertoires were generated with immunoSEQ multiplex PCR, while TCRdb's copy carries only in-frame clones and drops some. Among more than 150,000 clones, approximately 85% were seen once, and the ten largest hold around 9.5%. The specimen sequenced was peripheral blood. The receptors stem from a woman at least 80 years old with acute or convalescent COVID-19. Each CDR3 is given with its conserved first and last residue. Each record gives: clone size, V gene, J gene, D gene, CDR3 protein, CDR3 DNA. A D gene is named only where the DNA matches it firmly. For some rows the clone size is stated as once, few or many, or as a class when expanded; others skip it.

clone size: .
V gene: TRBV19
J gene: TRBJ2-2
D gene: TRBD1
CDR3 protein: CASSTPGQWTGELFF
CDR3 DNA: TGTGCCAGTAGTACACCGGGACAGTGGACCGGGGAGCTGTTTTTT

clone size: .
V gene: TRBV18
J gene: TRBJ2-7
D gene: TRBD1
CDR3 protein: CASSPGTGVFEQYF
CDR3 DNA: TGTGCCAGCTCACCCGGGACAGGGGTCTTCGAGCAGTACTTC

clone size: many
V gene: TRBV19
J gene: TRBJ1-2
D gene: .
CDR3 protein: CASSTQGSVLGGYTF
CDR3 DNA: TGTGCCAGTAGTACCCAGGGCTCGGTACTCGGGGGCTACACCTTC

clone size: .
V gene: TRBV2
J gene: TRBJ1-4
D gene: TRBD1
CDR3 protein: CASSHPGQGGEKLFF
CDR3 DNA: TGTGCCAGCAGTCATCCGGGACAGGGAGGCGAAAAACTGTTTTTT

clone size: few
V gene: TRBV9
J gene: TRBJ1-2
D gene: .
CDR3 protein: CASSGGIYYGYTF
CDR3 DNA: TGTGCCAGCAGCGGCGGGATCTACTATGGCTACACCTTC

clone size: once
V gene: TRBV7-2
J gene: TRBJ2-5
D gene: TRBD2
CDR3 protein: CASSFSGGSRETQYF
CDR3 DNA: TGTGCCAGCAGCTTTAGCGGGGGGTCACGAGAGACCCAGTACTTC

clone size: .
V gene: TRBV10-3
J gene: TRBJ2-1
D gene: TRBD2
CDR3 protein: CAISGSLAGGKDYNEQFF
CDR3 DNA: TGTGCCATCAGTGGATCTTTAGCGGGAGGGAAGGACTACAATGAGCAGTTCTTC

clone size: .
V gene: TRBV11-3
J gene: TRBJ2-2
D gene: TRBD1
CDR3 protein: CASSLGTGGGGELFF
CDR3 DNA: TGTGCCAGCAGCCTTGGGACAGGGGGCGGCGGGGAGCTGTTTTTT

clone size: few
V gene: TRBV6-6
J gene: TRBJ2-7
D gene: .
CDR3 protein: CASSYSGTISYEQYF
CDR3 DNA: TGTGCCAGCAGTTACTCAGGGACAATCTCCTACGAGCAGTACTTC

clone size: once
V gene: TRBV7-6
J gene: TRBJ2-3
D gene: .
CDR3 protein: CASSLGGGPDTQYF
CDR3 DNA: TGTGCCAGCAGCTTAGGGGGAGGCCCAGATACGCAGTATTTT

clone size: .
V gene: TRBV24-1
J gene: TRBJ2-3
D gene: TRBD1
CDR3 protein: CATSGLLDRGADTQYF
CDR3 DNA: TGTGCCACCAGTGGGTTATTGGACAGGGGAGCAGATACGCAGTATTTT

clone size: .
V gene: TRBV6-5
J gene: TRBJ2-7
D gene: .
CDR3 protein: CASSYTGKQYF
CDR3 DNA: TGTGCCAGCAGTTACACGGGGAAGCAGTACTTC

clone size: .
V gene: TRBV6-1
J gene: TRBJ2-7
D gene: TRBD2
CDR3 protein: CASSEPAGGNEQYF
CDR3 DNA: TGTGCCAGCAGTGAGCCAGCGGGAGGGAACGAGCAGTACTTC

clone size: .
V gene: TRBV7-8
J gene: TRBJ1-2
D gene: .
CDR3 protein: CASSLRFVRAGGYTF
CDR3 DNA: TGTGCCAGCAGCCTTCGGTTCGTCAGGGCCGGTGGCTACACCTTC